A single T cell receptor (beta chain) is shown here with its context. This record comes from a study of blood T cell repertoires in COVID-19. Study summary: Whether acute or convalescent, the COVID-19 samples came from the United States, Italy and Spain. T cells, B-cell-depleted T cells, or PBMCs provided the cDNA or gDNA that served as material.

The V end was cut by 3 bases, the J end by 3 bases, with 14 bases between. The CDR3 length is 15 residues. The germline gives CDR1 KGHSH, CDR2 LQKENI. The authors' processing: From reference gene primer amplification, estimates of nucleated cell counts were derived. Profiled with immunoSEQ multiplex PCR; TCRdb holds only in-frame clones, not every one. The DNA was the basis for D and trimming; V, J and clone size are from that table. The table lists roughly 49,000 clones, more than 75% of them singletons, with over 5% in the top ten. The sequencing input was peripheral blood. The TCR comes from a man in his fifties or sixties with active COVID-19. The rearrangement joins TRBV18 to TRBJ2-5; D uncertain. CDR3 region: CASSPGLIEEETQYF. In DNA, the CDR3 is TGTGCCAGCTCACCGGGTTTGATTGAGGAAGAGACCCAGTACTTC. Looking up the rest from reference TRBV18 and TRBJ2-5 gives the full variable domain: NAGVMQNPRHLVRRRGQEARLRCSPMKGHSHVYWYRQLPEEGLKFMVYLQKENIIDESGMPKERFSAEFPKEGPSILRIQQVVRGDSAAYFCASSPGLIEEETQYFGPGTRLLVL.